The 15 T cell receptor beta chains below all came from one sample that was sequenced in a study of shared clonotypes between healthy human individuals. Terminally differentiated effector memory CD45RA+ cells were excluded from the naive CD8 cells, which were CD45RO-negative and positively selected for CCR7. The method was immunoSEQ multiplex PCR; TCRdb's version includes in-frame clones alone and lacks a portion of them. The table lists approximately 2,000,000 clones, roughly 95% of them singletons. Sequencing was performed on naive CD8+ T cells from PBMCs. The receptors here all came from a man aged 18 to 29 in good health. Some clones in this sample may be carry-over from other donors' samples.

This chain joins TRBV28 and TRBJ2-5, with D perhaps matching TRBD1 or TRBD2 (5 bases each). V gave up 10 bases and J gave up 5 bases, with 20 bases separating them. Germline V gene data show CDR1 as MDHEN and CDR2 as SYDVKM. The CDR3 has 14 residues. CDR3 protein: CATRMGVVGETQYF. CDR3 coding DNA: TGTGCCACCAGAATGGGGGTGGTGGGGGAGACCCAGTACTTC.

The chain employs TRBV27 and TRBJ2-7; unclear D gene. The CDR3 has 14 residues. Germline CDR1 reads MNHEY; CDR2 reads SMNVEV (reference sequence). Trimming removed 6 bases at V and 3 bases at J, with 15 bases between. The CDR3 loop is CASRTWTADYEQYF. CDR3 nucleotide sequence: TGTGCCAGCAGAACGTGGACGGCCGACTACGAGCAGTACTTC.

This chain uses TRBV4-1 with TRBJ1-5, with 7 bases identical to TRBD1. CDR1 is MGHRA and CDR2 is YSYEKL in the germline V gene. CDR3 size: 14 residues. J lost 6 bases, V lost 6 bases, and 8 bases had no gene match. CDR3 in amino acids: CASSLTGVGQPQHF. The DNA of the CDR3 is TGCGCCAGCAGTCTTACAGGGGTCGGTCAGCCCCAGCATTTT.

The V and J genes are TRBV29-1 and TRBJ1-3; no clear D. The V gene's germline CDR1 is SQVTM and CDR2 ANQGSEA. Trimming removed 7 bases at V and 4 bases at J, with 5 bases between. This CDR3 contains 10 residues. The CDR3 region has the DNA TGCAGCGCATTGGGAAACACCATATATTTT. This codes for CSALGNTIYF.

V usage is TRBV21-1 and J usage is TRBJ2-3; the table's D call of TRBD2 was not tested on the DNA. TRBV21-1 is a documented pseudogene. The CDR3 consists of 19 residues. The CDR3 loop reads CASSTPGGIGTTTGDTQYF. The CDR3 DNA reads TGTGCCAGCAGCACTCCGGGGGGGATCGGGACTACCACGGGAGATACGCAGTATTTT.

The chain links TRBV7-9 to TRBJ2-7, with TRBD1 matching over 9 bases. Looked up from germline, CDR1 is SEHNR and CDR2 is FQNEAQ (reference sequence). The CDR3 runs 16 residues. The V segment lost 1 base and the J segment 3 bases; nucleotides outside the gene matches: 7. DNA of the CDR3: TGTGCCAGCAGCTTAGGGGCCGGGACAGGGTTCTACGAGCAGTACTTC. Encoded protein: CASSLGAGTGFYEQYF.

The chain joins TRBV5-1 to TRBJ2-1; maybe TRBD2 (5 bases). The CDR3 has 15 residues. Germline V gene sequence: CDR1 SGHRS, CDR2 YFSETQ. V was shortened by 4 bases and J by 5 bases, with 16 bases between the two germline ends. The CDR3 DNA sequence: TGCGCCAGCAGCGTCCTTTTATCGGGGAACAATGAGCAGTTCTTC. Amino acids: CASSVLLSGNNEQFF.

The chain recombines TRBV19 with TRBJ1-4, with 8 bases identical to TRBD1. Per the germline V gene, CDR1 is LNHDA and CDR2 is SQIVND (reference sequence). CDR3 length: 14 residues. J gave up 6 bases and V 4 bases, and 4 bases lay outside the gene matches. CDR3 coding DNA: TGTGCCAGTAGTACCAGGGGGCTACATGAAAAACTGTTTTTT. Translation: CASSTRGLHEKLFF.

The chain employs TRBV28 and TRBJ1-5; D not resolved. Trimming removed 3 bases at V and 1 base at J, with 10 bases between. The CDR3 is 15 residues long. CDR1 is MDHEN and CDR2 is SYDVKM in the germline V gene. DNA for the CDR3: TGTGCCAGCAGTTTTTGGCAGTTAAGCAATCAGCCCCAGCATTTT. Its protein is CASSFWQLSNQPQHF.

J is TRBJ2-3 and V is TRBV7-3; the match to TRBD1 covers 8 bases. The CDR3 covers 16 residues. J lost 5 bases, V lost 2 bases, and 9 bases had no gene match. Germline V lookup: CDR1 SGHTA, CDR2 FQGTGA. The CDR3 nucleotides are TGTGCCAGCAGCTTAGGAAGACAGGGGTTCCAAGATACGCAGTATTTT. This encodes CASSLGRQGFQDTQYF.

The chain is built from TRBV27 and TRBJ2-7, with a possible D match to TRBD2 (6 bases). Germline V gene lookup returns CDR1 MNHEY and CDR2 SMNVEV (reference sequence). V dropped 7 bases and J dropped 4 bases, with 23 bases sitting between them. This CDR3 is 16 amino acids long. This CDR3 is CASTTWTGRGGYEQYF. The CDR3 DNA reads TGTGCCAGCACCACATGGACGGGGAGAGGAGGGTACGAGCAGTACTTC.

The chain uses TRBV11-2 and TRBJ2-1, with D possibly being TRBD1 (6 bases). CDR1 SGHAT and CDR2 FQNNGV come from the germline V gene. CDR3 length equals 15 residues. V was shortened by 0 bases and J by 9 bases, with 15 bases between the two germline ends. The CDR3 nucleotides read TGTGCCAGCAGCTTAGATGTGGGGGCCTACGGTGAGCAGTTCTTC. Its protein is CASSLDVGAYGEQFF.

The chain joins TRBV29-1 to TRBJ1-2; TRBD1 is a possible D gene (5 bases). Germline values: CDR1 SQVTM, CDR2 ANQGSEA. Between the trimmed V and J ends, which lost 0 bases and 3 bases, there was a span of 11 bases. The CDR3 length is 14 residues. Here the CDR3 DNA reads TGCAGCGTTGAAGATGCCGACAGTTACTATGGCTACACCTTC. Protein product: CSVEDADSYYGYTF. The full variable domain, completed using reference TRBV29-1 and TRBJ1-2, is SAVISQKPSRDICQRGTSLTIQCQVDSQVTMMFWYRQQPGQSLTLIATANQGSEATYESGFVIDKFPISRPNLTFSTLTVSNMSPEDSSIYLCSVEDADSYYGYTFGSGTRLTVV.

Notes on this clone: Other DNA sequences in the sample encode the same CDR3. The chain links TRBV28 to TRBJ1-5, with D hard to call. V was cut by 4 bases and J by 7 bases, with 5 bases left in between. CDR3 length: 11 amino acids. Germline values: CDR1 MDHEN, CDR2 SYDVKM. CDR3 residues: CASSYDQPQHF. The DNA for the CDR3 is TGTGCCAGCAGTTACGACCAGCCCCAGCATTTT.

This sequence joins TRBV28 and TRBJ2-2; weak D call: TRBD1 (6 bases). V lost 7 bases and J 6 bases, leaving 15 bases between the germline ends. This CDR3 region has 14 residues. The germline gives CDR1 MDHEN, CDR2 SYDVKM. CDR3 amino acids: CASNSPGEPGELFF. DNA for the CDR3: TGTGCCAGCAACTCCCCAGGGGAGCCCGGGGAGCTGTTTTTT.